The clone carrying this T cell receptor (beta chain) has ten or more counts. TCRdb itself ran the RACE reads through MiXCR, one entry per CDR3 protein. The sample contains some 110,000 distinct CDR3 sequences, about 12% of which appear only once. These data belong to a study of human T cells and chemical hapten exposure. This CDR3 spans 13 amino acids. Trimming stripped 5 bases from V and 2 bases from J, with 9 bases between. CDR1 is LGHDT and CDR2 is YNNKEL in the germline V gene (reference sequence). The time point denotes: patch test 1, 2 weeks after DPC sensitization. As for treatment: therapeutic diphenylcyclopropenone sensitization with weekly scalp DPC.

The J gene is TRBJ2-5, the V gene TRBV3-1, with D unresolved. This sample comprised whole blood, obtained in connection with sensitization to the hapten diphenylcyclopropenone (DPC). The TCR sequence derives from a woman aged 50 to 60 with alopecia areata. Some clones in this sample may be carry-over from other donors' samples. The CDR3 DNA reads TGTGCCAGCAGCTTCGTCATTCAAGAGACCCAGTACTTC. Protein sequence: CASSFVIQETQYF.